A single sample is the source of the 13 T cell receptor beta chains below, sequenced in a study of blood T cell repertoires in COVID-19. Only in-frame clones appear in the TCRdb table, and some are missing; sequencing was by immunoSEQ multiplex PCR. The sample records 300,000 to 400,000 clones, roughly 88% being singletons. What was sequenced was peripheral blood. The origin of the receptors is a woman aged 25 to 39 with COVID-19, enrolled during active disease.

The chain links TRBV6-5 to TRBJ1-1; tentatively, D is TRBD1 (5 bases). V was pared by 6 bases and J by 0 bases, with 11 bases between. The CDR3 sequence is 14 residues long. Germline CDR1 and CDR2: MNHEY and SVGAGI. This CDR3 is CASRVTEMNTEAFF. DNA of the CDR3: TGTGCCAGCAGGGTGACAGAGATGAACACTGAAGCTTTCTTT.

This rearrangement joins TRBV28 to TRBJ2-3, with 10 bases that match TRBD1. CDR1 and CDR2 from the germline V gene are MDHEN and SYDVKM. V was pared by 6 bases and J by 4 bases, with 7 bases of the junction left unmatched. The CDR3 is made up of 15 amino acids. The CDR3 DNA reads as TGTGCCAGCAGCCTGGGACAGGGGATGGCAGATACGCAGTATTTT. Protein sequence: CASSLGQGMADTQYF.

V usage is TRBV28 and J usage is TRBJ2-7; 8 bases map to TRBD2. CDR3 length equals 14 residues. Germline CDR1 is MDHEN and CDR2 is SYDVKM. V lost 7 bases to trimming and J lost 0 bases; unmatched junction nucleotides: 5. CDR3 coding DNA: TGTGCCAGCACTCGGGGGGGCAGCTCCTACGAGCAGTACGTC. Protein product: CASTRGGSSYEQYV.

The chain links TRBV9 to TRBJ2-2, with 7 positions matching TRBD1. The germline CDR1 and CDR2 sequences are SGDLS and YYNGEE. The CDR3 consists of 17 residues. Trimming at V came to 0 bases and at J to 0 bases, leaving 5 bases not matched to a gene. The CDR3 protein is CASSVEGGLTNTGELFF. The CDR3 DNA follows: TGTGCCAGCAGCGTAGAAGGGGGCCTTACGAACACCGGGGAGCTGTTTTTT.

This clone appeared a few times. Written as DNA, the CDR3 is TGTGCCAGCATCGCCTGGGCACAGGGGTTTAATCAGCCCCAGCATTTT. Protein: CASIAWAQGFNQPQHF. The rearrangement links TRBV28 to TRBJ1-5; 7 bases match TRBD1. Trimming removed 7 bases from V and 4 bases from J; junction bases left unmatched: 13. The germline V gene encodes CDR1 MDHEN and CDR2 SYDVKM. The CDR3 runs 16 residues. The whole variable domain, remainder taken from reference TRBV28 and TRBJ1-5, is DVKVTQSSRYLVKRTGEKVFLECVQDMDHENMFWYRQDPGLGLRLIYFSYDVKMKEKGDIPEGYSVSREKKERFSLILESASTNQTSMYLCASIAWAQGFNQPQHFGDGTRLSIL.

V gene TRBV7-8 combines with J gene TRBJ2-3; D tentatively reads TRBD1 or TRBD2 (7 bases each). This CDR3 is built from 11 residues. Deletions cut 5 bases from V and 12 bases from J, with 12 bases between. Germline CDR1 is SGHVS and CDR2 is FQNEAQ. The CDR3 DNA is TGTGCCAGCAGCCAGGGGGGGACACAGTATTTT. Encoded protein: CASSQGGTQYF.

The chain couples TRBV10-1 to TRBJ1-2; TRBD1 matches at 11 bases. CDR1 is WNHNN and CDR2 is SYGVQD in the germline V gene (reference sequence). V shed 8 bases, J shed 4 bases, and the junction held 12 bases outside the gene matches. The CDR3 totals 16 residues. DNA for the CDR3: TGCGCCAGCGACTGGACAGGGGGCGGGCCCGGCTATGGCTACACCTTC. Its protein is CASDWTGGGPGYGYTF.

As concerns this clone: Other DNA sequences in the sample encode the same CDR3. The rearrangement joins TRBV19 to TRBJ1-1; TRBD1 matches at 9 bases. Germline CDR1 LNHDA, CDR2 SQIVND (reference sequence). This CDR3 is 12 amino acids long. The ends lost 8 bases at V and 4 bases at J; junction bases unmatched: 2. The CDR3, as DNA: TGTGCCAGTCAGACAGGGGGCACTGAAGCTTTCTTT. Its translation is CASQTGGTEAFF.

The rearrangement joins TRBV11-3 to TRBJ1-6; D unclear. The germline CDR1 and CDR2 sequences are SGHNT and YENEEA. V lost 3 bases to trimming and J lost 8 bases, with 8 bases between them. The CDR3 loop spans 13 amino acids. The CDR3 loop reads CASSLNTYSPLHF. The DNA of the CDR3 is TGTGCCAGCAGCTTGAACACCTATTCACCCCTCCACTTT.

The V gene is TRBV27, the J gene TRBJ1-2; TRBD1 matches 8 bases. There are 13 residues in the CDR3. The V gene's germline CDR1 is MNHEY and CDR2 SMNVEV (reference sequence). V shed 3 bases, J shed 8 bases, and the junction held 5 bases outside the gene matches. The DNA of the CDR3 is TGTGCCAGCAGTTTGGACAGGGTTGGAGGCTACACCTTC. Translated, it gives CASSLDRVGGYTF.

The chain couples TRBV5-5 to TRBJ2-7, with TRBD1 matching 7 bases. Trimming removed 3 bases from V and 3 bases from J; junction bases left unmatched: 18. Per the germline V gene, CDR1 is SGHKS and CDR2 is YYEKEE (reference sequence). The CDR3 loop spans 18 amino acids. CDR3 residues: CASSSRDRANNQNYEQYF. DNA for the CDR3: TGTGCCAGCAGCTCACGAGACAGGGCCAATAACCAAAACTACGAGCAGTACTTC.

The chain recombines TRBV4-1 with TRBJ2-1; 9 nucleotides agree with TRBD2. This CDR3 contains 15 residues. CDR1 MGHRA and CDR2 YSYEKL come from the germline V gene. After removal of 1 base from V and 7 bases from J, the junction contained 5 bases not matched to a gene. CDR3 sequence: CASSQGGGAGNEQFF. In nucleotides, the CDR3 is TGCGCCAGCAGCCAAGGCGGGGGGGCTGGAAATGAGCAGTTCTTC.

The chain combines TRBV19 with TRBJ2-2; tentatively, D is TRBD1 (5 bases). The CDR3 has 14 residues. CDR1 and CDR2 (germline): LNHDA, SQIVND (reference sequence). Trimming took 3 bases from V and 6 from J, leaving 11 bases between them. The CDR3 nucleotides are TGTGCCAGTAGTATCCAGGGAAAGGCCGGGGAGCTGTTTTTT. Translated, it gives CASSIQGKAGELFF.